Below are 17 T cell receptor beta chains sequenced from a single sample in a study of shared clonotypes between healthy human individuals. Terminally differentiated effector memory CD45RA+ cells were excluded from the naive CD8 cells, which were CD45RO-negative and positively selected for CCR7. TCRdb's table, derived via immunoSEQ multiplex PCR, lists solely in-frame clones and lacks some. The sample has 1.5 million to 2.5 million clones, about 95% seen once; the top ten hold 1% to 1.5%. The sample consisted of naive CD8+ T cells sorted from blood. These receptors were collected from a young man in good health.

Worth noting for this clone: One end of the junction varies from germline; a read error may be responsible. V is TRBV7-7 and J is TRBJ2-3; D possibly corresponds to TRBD2 (5 bases). The germline gives CDR1 SSHAT, CDR2 FNYEAQ (reference sequence). The CDR3 has 15 residues. Written as DNA, the CDR3 is TGTGCTAGCAGCTTGACTACAGCTAGCACAGATACGCAGTATTTT. Translating gives CASSLTTASTDTQYF.

Remarks on this clone: Distinct nucleotide sequences in the sample also encode this CDR3. The chain links TRBV5-1 to TRBJ2-3; D not certain. The germline V and J ends were trimmed by 4 bases and 0 bases, with 3 bases remaining between them. CDR3 length: 12 residues. Germline CDR1 and CDR2: SGHRS and YFSETQ. CDR3 nucleotide sequence: TGCGCCAGCAGCATAAGCACAGATACGCAGTATTTT. Residues: CASSISTDTQYF.

The rearrangement uses TRBV9 and TRBJ2-2; no definite D call. Trimming stripped 0 bases from V and 3 bases from J, with 9 bases between. The germline gives CDR1 SGDLS, CDR2 YYNGEE. This CDR3 contains 15 residues. CDR3: CASSVESVHTGELFF. In DNA form, the CDR3 reads TGTGCCAGCAGCGTAGAATCAGTTCACACCGGGGAGCTGTTTTTT.

As concerns this clone: Other DNA sequences in this specimen translate into the identical CDR3. V is TRBV13 and J is TRBJ2-7; TRBD2 aligns across 8 bases. J gave up 7 bases and V 4 bases, and 3 bases lay outside the gene matches. The CDR3 runs to 12 residues. The germline V gene encodes CDR1 PRHDT and CDR2 FYEKMQ (reference sequence). The CDR3 spells CASSSGGGEQYF. The CDR3 bases are TGTGCCAGCAGCTCGGGAGGGGGGGAGCAGTACTTC. The whole variable domain, remainder taken from reference TRBV13 and TRBJ2-7, is AAGVIQSPRHLIKEKRETATLKCYPIPRHDTVYWYQQGPGQDPQFLISFYEKMQSDKGSIPDRFSAQQFSDYHSELNMSSLELGDSALYFCASSSGGGEQYFGPGTRLTVT.

CDR3 nucleotide sequence: TGTGCCAGCAGTGGCTCAGGTCAGCCCCAGCATTTT. This sequence encodes CASSGSGQPQHF. The V gene is TRBV6-5, the J gene TRBJ1-5, with D hard to call. The CDR3 runs to 12 residues. Trimming stripped 5 bases from V and 6 bases from J, with 8 bases between. Germline assignment: CDR1 MNHEY and CDR2 SVGAGI.

The chain has TRBV2 and TRBJ2-7; TRBD1 aligns across 7 bases. J lost 3 bases, V lost 3 bases, and 11 bases had no gene match. The length of the CDR3 is 16 residues. The germline V gene has CDR1 SNHLY and CDR2 FYNNEI. The CDR3 coding sequence is TGTGCCAGCAGTGAGGTTCCGGGGACAGAGATCTACGAGCAGTACTTC. Its protein is CASSEVPGTEIYEQYF.

The CDR3 protein is CASSVGRGHPTGELFF. The CDR3 DNA reads TGTGCCAGCAGCGTCGGCAGGGGGCACCCCACCGGGGAGCTGTTTTTT. The chain has TRBV9 and TRBJ2-2; 8 bases are a match to TRBD1. Per the germline V gene, CDR1 is SGDLS and CDR2 is YYNGEE. This CDR3 is built from 16 residues. Losses at the gene ends were 2 bases for V and 4 bases for J; bases not matched to a gene: 7. The entire variable domain, with the rest obtained from reference TRBV9 and TRBJ2-2, is as follows: DSGVTQTPKHLITATGQRVTLRCSPRSGDLSVYWYQQSLDQGLQFLIQYYNGEERAKGNILERFSAQQFPDLHSELNLSSLELGDSALYFCASSVGRGHPTGELFFGEGSRLTVL.

V is TRBV19 and J is TRBJ2-1, with TRBD1 as a possible D gene (6 bases). CDR1 and CDR2 (germline): LNHDA, SQIVND (reference sequence). This CDR3 has 16 amino acids. Trimming took 4 bases from V and 8 from J, leaving 21 bases between them. This chain's CDR3 is CASSTGGQGPYDEQFF. CDR3 in DNA: TGTGCCAGTAGTACAGGTGGGCAGGGGCCTTATGATGAGCAGTTCTTC.

The chain is built from TRBV4-3 and TRBJ1-5; D is ambiguous. V lost 2 bases and J lost 4, with 12 bases in between. There are 15 residues in the CDR3. CDR1 LGHNA and CDR2 YSLEER come from the germline V gene. The DNA for the CDR3 is TGCGCCAGCAGCCAATATCACTCGGGGAATCAGCCCCAGCATTTT. This encodes CASSQYHSGNQPQHF.

The V call is TRBV27, the J call TRBJ2-6, with 7 bases matching TRBD1. Per germline, CDR1 MNHEY and CDR2 SMNVEV (reference sequence). The V gene end was trimmed by 5 bases and the J gene end by 15 bases; junction bases not matched to a gene: 13. The length of the CDR3 is 14 residues. CDR3 sequence: CASSPRTGEGGLTF. In DNA form, the CDR3 reads TGTGCCAGCAGTCCCCGGACAGGCGAGGGTGGCCTGACTTTC.

This chain uses TRBV11-2 with TRBJ2-7; 10 bases map to TRBD2. The trim removed 0 bases at V and 3 bases at J, leaving 8 bases unmatched. This CDR3 has 17 residues. Per germline, CDR1 SGHAT and CDR2 FQNNGV. The CDR3 reads CASSLDFSSGGFYEQYF. DNA for the CDR3: TGTGCCAGCAGCTTAGATTTCTCTAGCGGGGGATTCTACGAGCAGTACTTC.

The chain is built from TRBV9 and TRBJ1-1, with D uncertain. Trimming pared 4 bases from V and 1 base from J, leaving 11 bases between. The germline gives CDR1 SGDLS, CDR2 YYNGEE. The CDR3 consists of 14 residues. In DNA form, the CDR3 reads TGTGCCAGCAGCTCACGGGAAAGGAACACTGAAGCTTTCTTT. Amino acids: CASSSRERNTEAFF.

CDR3 nucleotide sequence: TGCGCCAGCAGCCCCTTGATAAACAATGAGCAGTTCTTC. It codes for CASSPLINNEQFF. The V gene is TRBV5-1, the J gene TRBJ2-1; D gene uncertain. The CDR3 runs to 13 residues. V lost 4 bases to trimming and J lost 5 bases, with 10 bases between them. Germline CDR1 reads SGHRS; CDR2 reads YFSETQ. The variable domain in full, completed from reference TRBV5-1 and TRBJ2-1, reads KAGVTQTPRYLIKTRGQQVTLSCSPISGHRSVSWYQQTPGQGLQFLFEYFSETQRNKGNFPGRFSGRQFSNSRSEMNVSTLELGDSALYLCASSPLINNEQFFGPGTRLTVL.

For this clone: This same CDR3 is encoded by further DNA sequences in the sample. The CDR3 DNA is TGTGCCAGCAGCTTCTCCTACAATGAGCAGTTCTTC. Amino acids: CASSFSYNEQFF. The rearrangement joins TRBV5-4 to TRBJ2-1; D uncertain. This CDR3 has 12 amino acids. Germline V lookup: CDR1 SGHNT, CDR2 YYREEE (reference sequence). V was pared by 2 bases and J by 0 bases, with 0 bases between.

This chain connects TRBV10-3 to TRBJ2-3; the D gene could be TRBD1 or TRBD2 (5 bases each). Germline CDR1 and CDR2: ENHRY and SYGVKD. The CDR3 extends over 16 amino acids. Trimming took 6 bases from V and 5 from J, leaving 21 bases between them. CDR3 sequence reads: CAISNPGPFGEDTQYF. The CDR3 coding sequence is TGTGCCATCAGCAATCCGGGGCCCTTTGGTGAAGATACGCAGTATTTT.

V gene TRBV5-1 combines with J gene TRBJ1-2, with D possibly matching TRBD1 (5 bases). Trimming cost V 3 bases and J 3 bases, with 9 bases left between them. This CDR3 contains 13 residues. Germline lookup yields CDR1 SGHRS and CDR2 YFSETQ. The DNA for the CDR3 is TGCGCCAGCAGCTGGGGGACGGACTATGGCTACACCTTC. Amino acid sequence: CASSWGTDYGYTF.

The chain uses TRBV6-6 and TRBJ2-7; D is uncertain. The CDR3 sequence is 13 residues long. Trimming left V 3 bases short and J 2 bases short, with 8 bases between. CDR1 is MNHNY, CDR2 SVGAGI, per germline (reference sequence). CDR3 nucleotides: TGTGCCAGCAGTTATGGCAGCCCCTACGAGCAGTACTTC. Translating gives CASSYGSPYEQYF.